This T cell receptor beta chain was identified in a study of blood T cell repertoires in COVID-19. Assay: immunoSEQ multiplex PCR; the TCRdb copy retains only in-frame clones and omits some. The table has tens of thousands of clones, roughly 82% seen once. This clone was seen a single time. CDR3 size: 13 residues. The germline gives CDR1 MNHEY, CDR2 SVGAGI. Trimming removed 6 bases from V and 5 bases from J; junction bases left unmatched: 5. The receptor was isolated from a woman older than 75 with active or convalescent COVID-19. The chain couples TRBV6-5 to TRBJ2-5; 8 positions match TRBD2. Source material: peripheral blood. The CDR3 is CASRLSGVETQYF. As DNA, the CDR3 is TGTGCCAGCAGACTTAGCGGGGTGGAGACCCAGTACTTC.